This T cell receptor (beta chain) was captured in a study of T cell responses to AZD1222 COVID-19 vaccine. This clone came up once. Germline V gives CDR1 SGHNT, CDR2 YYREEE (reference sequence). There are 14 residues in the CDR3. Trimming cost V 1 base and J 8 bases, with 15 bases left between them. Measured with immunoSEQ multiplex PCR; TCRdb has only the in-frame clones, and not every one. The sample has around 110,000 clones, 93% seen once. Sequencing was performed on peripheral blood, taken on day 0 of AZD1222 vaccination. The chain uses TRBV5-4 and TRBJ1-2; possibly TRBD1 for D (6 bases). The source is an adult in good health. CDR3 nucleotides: TGTGCCAGCAGCTTGAAGCAGGGGATATGGGGCTACACCTTC. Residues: CASSLKQGIWGYTF.